This T cell receptor beta chain was sequenced in a study of blood T cells in healthy people across ages. The CDR3 is 17 residues long. In germline, CDR1 is MGHRA, CDR2 YSYEKL. V gave up 0 bases and J gave up 4 bases; unmatched junction bases: 12. Together with a sample-barcoded 5' primer, a J-beta primer mix was included in a second PCR lasting roughly 7 to 11 cycles. Carrying 12 random nucleotides, a template-switch adaptor labeled each individual cDNA molecule. TCRdb reprocessed the 5' RACE reads via MiXCR and lists one record per CDR3 protein. The profile shows 650,000 to 950,000 distinct CDR3 sequences, approximately 48% of them singletons.

Sequencing input: blood. The V call is TRBV4-1, the J call TRBJ2-7; 7 nucleotides align to TRBD1. This receptor was identified in a man aged 60 to 69 in good health. The DNA of the CDR3 is TGCGCCAGCAGCCAAGAACCTCGGCAGGGGGTTTGGTACGAGCAGTACTTC. Translation gives CASSQEPRQGVWYEQYF.